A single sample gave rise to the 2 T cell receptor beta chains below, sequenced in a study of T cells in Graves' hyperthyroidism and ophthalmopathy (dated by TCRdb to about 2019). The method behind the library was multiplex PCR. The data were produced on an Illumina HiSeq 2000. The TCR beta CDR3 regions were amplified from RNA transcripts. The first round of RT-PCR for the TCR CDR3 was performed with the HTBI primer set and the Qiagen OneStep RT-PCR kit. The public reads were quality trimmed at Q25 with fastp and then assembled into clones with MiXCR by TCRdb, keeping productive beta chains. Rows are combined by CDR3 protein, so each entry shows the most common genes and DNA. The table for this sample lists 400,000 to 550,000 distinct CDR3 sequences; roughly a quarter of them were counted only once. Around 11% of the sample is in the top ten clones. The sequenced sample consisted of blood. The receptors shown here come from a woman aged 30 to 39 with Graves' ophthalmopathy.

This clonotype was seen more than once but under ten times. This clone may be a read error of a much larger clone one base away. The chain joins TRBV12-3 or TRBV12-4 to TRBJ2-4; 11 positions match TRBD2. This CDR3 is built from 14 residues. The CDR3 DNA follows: TGTGCCAGCAGGGTAACTAGCGGGGGAGCCATTAAGTACTTC. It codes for CASRVTSGGAIKYF.

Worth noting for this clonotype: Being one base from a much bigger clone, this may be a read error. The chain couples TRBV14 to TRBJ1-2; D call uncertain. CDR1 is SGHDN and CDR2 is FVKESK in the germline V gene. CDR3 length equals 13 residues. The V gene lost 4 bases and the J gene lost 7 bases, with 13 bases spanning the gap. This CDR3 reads CASSRVVAGGYTF. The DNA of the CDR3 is TGTGCCAGCAGCCGAGTGGTGGCAGGTGGCTACACCTTC.